The T cell receptor (beta chain) under discussion was sequenced for a study of blood T cell repertoires in COVID-19. In the study overall: Acute-phase and convalescent COVID-19 samples originated in the United States, Italy and Spain. In each case, the material was cDNA or gDNA derived from T cells, B-cell-depleted T cells, or PBMCs.

Germline trimming cut 4 bases from V and 7 bases from J; bases unmatched to any gene: 9. CDR1 is LGHNA and CDR2 is YNFKEQ in the germline V gene. The CDR3 contains 16 residues. Authors' data handling: Amplification from reference gene primers served as the basis for estimated nucleated cell counts. This table comes from immunoSEQ multiplex PCR, and its TCRdb copy is limited to in-frame clones, with some not included. V and J calls plus clone size are reproduced from that table; the DNA served to infer D and trimming. Among 60,000 or so clones listed, about nine tenths were seen once. The source is a human donor in a cohort sampled during active COVID-19. The J gene is TRBJ2-2, the V gene TRBV4-2; the match to TRBD1 covers 10 bases. Sequencing was carried out using peripheral blood. The CDR3: CASSLKTGGAGGELFF. CDR3 DNA sequence: TGTGCCAGCAGCCTAAAGACAGGGGGCGCGGGCGGGGAGCTGTTTTTT.